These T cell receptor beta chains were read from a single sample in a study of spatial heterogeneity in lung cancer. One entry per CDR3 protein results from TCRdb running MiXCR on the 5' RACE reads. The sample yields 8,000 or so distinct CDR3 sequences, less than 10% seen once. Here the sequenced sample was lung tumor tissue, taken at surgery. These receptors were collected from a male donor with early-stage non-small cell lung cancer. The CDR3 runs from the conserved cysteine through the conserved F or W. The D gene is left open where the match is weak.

CASGVRAGEQYF TRBV28 NA
CPSSYSFEGREAFF TRBV6-5 NA
CAWSVLAGERETQYF TRBV30 NA
CASGPPTSGRAKNIQYF TRBV28 TRBD2
CASSLSNRGTDTQYF TRBV3-1 TRBD1
CASSLATGGETQYF TRBV5-1 TRBD1
CSATTGQGTYNEQFF TRBV20-1 TRBD1
CASSLLEHPNTEAFF TRBV5-1 NA
CASSPFSLAGDWSEQFF TRBV18 TRBD2
CASSFRPINTGELFF TRBV27 NA
CATSDLGHEQFF TRBV24-1 NA
CSVIAGGVEQYF TRBV29-1 TRBD2
CASSLIASLGDTQYF TRBV7-3 NA
CASRQDRGPYNEQFF TRBV12-3/TRBV12-4 TRBD1
CSAGPRDIQYF TRBV20-1 NA
CASSLGTGIYYGYTF TRBV28 TRBD1
CASSPMDRNSPLHF TRBV18 NA
CASSQEGRAGFHEQYF TRBV3-1 NA
CSAKRLAGASGEQYF TRBV20-1 TRBD2
CASSVDQGITETQYF TRBV9 NA
CAWSSVNSNQPQHF TRBV30 NA
CASSSSHRNLAKNIQYF TRBV28 NA
CASSLGNTDTQYF TRBV5-1 NA
CASSPDRIREYTEAFF TRBV6-1 NA
CASNSWDGTGELFF TRBV27 NA
CASAGPGGNTGELFF TRBV5-6 NA